One and the same sample provided the 10 T cell receptor beta chains below, sequenced in a study of T cell repertoires in cytomegalovirus infection. TCRdb used MiXCR to reprocess the reads, holding one entry per CDR3 protein. Of about 900,000 distinct CDR3 sequences in the sample, 30% to 40% are singletons; the top ten hold about 14%. These receptors have no identified antigens. Sequences were derived from cultured CD8+ T cells from PBMCs, sampled from culture after CMV antigen stimulation. The receptors stem from a human donor in good health (CMV status not recorded). Some clones in this sample may be carry-over from other donors' samples.

To note about this clonotype: An end of the junction differs from the germline gene, which may be a read error. The chain carries TRBV7-3 and TRBJ2-5; 7 bases match TRBD1. This CDR3 spans 16 amino acids. Germline V CDR1 and CDR2: SGHTA, FQGTGA. CDR3 amino acids: CAGSLGWDRVQETQYF. Here the CDR3 DNA reads TGTGCCGGCAGCTTGGGCTGGGACAGAGTCCAAGAGACCCAGTACTTC.

This clonotype turned up a few times. This chain links TRBV4-1 with TRBJ2-1, with D perhaps matching TRBD1 (6 bases). Germline-derived CDR1 and CDR2 are MGHRA and YSYEKL. CDR3 length: 16 amino acids. Trimming removed 1 base from V and 2 bases from J, with 12 bases in between. This chain's CDR3 is CASSQGAGDAYNEQFF. The CDR3 DNA sequence: TGCGCCAGCAGCCAAGGCGCAGGGGACGCCTACAATGAGCAGTTCTTC.

This clonotype was found many times. The CDR3 spells CASSVAENMNTEAFF. The CDR3, as DNA: TGTGCCAGCAGCGTAGCTGAGAATATGAACACTGAAGCTTTCTTT. The chain couples TRBV9 to TRBJ1-1; D gene unclear. Trimming left V 0 bases short and J 0 bases short, with 9 bases between. CDR3 length: 15 residues. Germline V gives CDR1 SGDLS, CDR2 YYNGEE.

This clonotype was counted only a few times. The chain links TRBV9 to TRBJ1-5; D gene ambiguous. V was pared by 4 bases and J by 3 bases, with 14 bases between. Germline-derived CDR1 and CDR2 are SGDLS and YYNGEE. The CDR3 runs 15 residues. Written as DNA, the CDR3 is TGTGCCAGCAGCCCGACGGGCAGGCTCAATCAGCCCCAGCATTTT. Its translation is CASSPTGRLNQPQHF.

This clonotype has a count of ten or more. The J gene is TRBJ1-2, the V gene TRBV10-3, with D perhaps TRBD1 (5 bases). V dropped 3 bases and J dropped 5 bases, with 16 bases sitting between them. Germline lookup yields CDR1 ENHRY and CDR2 SYGVKD. The CDR3 covers 15 residues. This CDR3 is CAISDPPGTAYGYTF. CDR3 bases: TGTGCCATCAGTGACCCCCCTGGGACCGCTTATGGCTACACCTTC.

This clonotype has ten or more counts. The V and J genes are TRBV7-6 and TRBJ1-6; tentative D call: TRBD1 (5 bases). The CDR3 covers 17 residues. In germline, CDR1 is SGHVS, CDR2 FNYEAQ. Trimming removed 3 bases at V and 1 base at J, with 13 bases between. CDR3 nucleotides: TGTGCCAGCAGCTTGTCAGGGATAGGGTCCTATAATTCACCCCTCCACTTT. This codes for CASSLSGIGSYNSPLHF.

The rearrangement joins TRBV5-1 to TRBJ1-1, with 10 positions matching TRBD1. The CDR3 consists of 14 residues. V dropped 4 bases and J dropped 6; count of bases not matched to a gene: 6. Germline CDR1 reads SGHRS; CDR2 reads YFSETQ. CDR3 in amino acids: CASSPGTGDAEAFF. DNA for the CDR3: TGCGCCAGCAGCCCCGGGACAGGGGATGCTGAAGCTTTCTTT.

The rearrangement joins TRBV11-2 to TRBJ2-7; D remains ambiguous. Trimming left V 1 base short and J 5 bases short, with 12 bases between. Germline CDR1 and CDR2: SGHAT and FQNNGV. CDR3 size: 14 residues. CDR3 residues: CASSLGGQVHEQYV. DNA of the CDR3: TGTGCCAGCAGCTTAGGTGGCCAAGTCCACGAGCAGTACGTC.

This rearrangement joins TRBV9 to TRBJ2-1; D may be TRBD1 (7 bases). Per germline, CDR1 SGDLS and CDR2 YYNGEE. The CDR3 has 15 amino acids. Deletions cut 3 bases from V and 3 bases from J, with 13 bases between. The chain's CDR3 is CASSESGGGYNEQFF. The DNA of the CDR3 is TGTGCCAGCAGCGAATCAGGGGGAGGCTACAATGAGCAGTTCTTC.

This clonotype was seen a handful of times. The V gene is TRBV4-1, the J gene TRBJ2-3; D possibly corresponds to TRBD1 (5 bases). CDR1 is MGHRA and CDR2 is YSYEKL in the germline V gene. With 1 base removed from V and 2 bases from J, the gap between germline ends came to 7 bases. The CDR3 has 14 residues. CDR3 sequence reads: CASSQGGPTDTQYF. The CDR3 region has the DNA TGCGCCAGCAGCCAAGGGGGCCCCACAGATACGCAGTATTTT.